This entry lists 21 T cell receptor beta chains sequenced from one sample in a study of T-cell memory formation after mild COVID-19. Via MiXCR, TCRdb re-called the 5' RACE reads, giving one row per CDR3 protein. The sample records a few hundred thousand distinct CDR3 sequences, around 15% being singletons. The sample comprised PBMCs or a T cell subset sorted from them (not recorded which). These receptors were obtained from a man aged 18 to 29 who had mild COVID-19 (a few samples of this study predate the infection). Cell type and time point are not known.

This clonotype was seen a handful of times. The V call is TRBV7-3, the J call TRBJ2-2; D unclear. This CDR3 is built from 16 residues. V dropped 1 base and J dropped 0 bases, with 9 bases sitting between them. CDR1 and CDR2 (germline): SGHTA, FQGTGA. The CDR3 spells CASSLIGGPNTGELFF. Here the CDR3 DNA reads TGTGCCAGCAGCTTAATTGGCGGACCGAACACCGGGGAGCTGTTTTTT.

The rearrangement uses TRBV28 and TRBJ1-5, with unresolved D. This CDR3 region has 14 residues. V was shortened by 2 bases and J by 6 bases, with 11 bases between the two germline ends. Germline CDR1 is MDHEN and CDR2 is SYDVKM. The CDR3: CASSLGNAGQPQHF. The CDR3 DNA follows: TGTGCCAGCAGTTTAGGGAATGCGGGTCAGCCCCAGCATTTT.

Here the CDR3 DNA reads TGCGCCAGCAGCCAAGTCTTAGTACGGGCGAACACTGAAGCTTTCTTT. Translated: CASSQVLVRANTEAFF. The chain couples TRBV4-3 to TRBJ1-1; no clear D gene. CDR1 LGHNA and CDR2 YSLEER come from the germline V gene. The CDR3 is made up of 16 amino acids. V lost 1 base and J lost 1, with 13 bases in between.

V gene TRBV12-3 or TRBV12-4 combines with J gene TRBJ1-5; D gene uncertain. The CDR3 covers 15 residues. Trimming took 0 bases from V and 5 from J, leaving 11 bases between them. The CDR3 loop reads CASSLAPGLYQPQHF. The CDR3, as DNA: TGTGCCAGCAGTTTAGCTCCAGGACTGTATCAGCCCCAGCATTTT.

This clonotype was found a few times. The chain combines TRBV4-3 with TRBJ2-1; a weak D match, TRBD1 (5 bases). V lost 0 bases and J lost 7, with 10 bases in between. CDR3 size: 14 residues. From germline, CDR1 is LGHNA and CDR2 YSLEER. DNA of the CDR3: TGCGCCAGCAGCCAAGATTTAGGGGTGAATGAGCAGTTCTTC. Translating gives CASSQDLGVNEQFF.

This chain connects TRBV6-5 to TRBJ1-2; weak D call: TRBD1 (6 bases). The germline V and J ends were trimmed by 6 bases and 6 bases, with 14 bases remaining between them. CDR3 length: 13 amino acids. The germline V gene encodes CDR1 MNHEY and CDR2 SVGAGI. The CDR3 protein is CASRITGYDGYTF. In nucleotides, the CDR3 is TGTGCCAGCAGAATAACAGGGTACGATGGCTACACCTTC.

This clonotype came up many times. The V and J genes are TRBV23-1 and TRBJ2-3; D gene unclear. Being an ORF, TRBV23-1 has a function that is uncertain. This CDR3 has 14 residues. V shed 6 bases and J shed 4 bases, with 14 bases lying between them. This CDR3 reads CASSSILRSDTQYF. CDR3 DNA sequence: TGCGCCAGCAGCTCCATACTCCGGTCAGATACGCAGTATTTT.

The table lists this clonotype with a few counts. The chain is built from TRBV10-3 and TRBJ2-3; D unclear. Trimming left V 0 bases short and J 2 bases short, with 18 bases between. The CDR3 totals 18 residues. Germline assignment: CDR1 ENHRY and CDR2 SYGVKD. CDR3 in amino acids: CAISESTLGGDYTDTQYF. The CDR3 coding sequence is TGTGCCATCAGTGAGTCGACTCTAGGCGGCGATTACACAGATACGCAGTATTTT.

This clonotype has more than one count but fewer than ten. This sequence joins TRBV2 and TRBJ2-1; 10 bases match TRBD1. The length of the CDR3 is 14 residues. Per the germline V gene, CDR1 is SNHLY and CDR2 is FYNNEI. Trimming took 9 bases from V and 3 from J; bases not matched to a gene: 5. CDR3 sequence (DNA): TGTGCCAGAACCGGGACAGGGGTCTACAATGAGCAGTTCTTC. Residues: CARTGTGVYNEQFF. Based on the CDR3 plus reference TRBV2 and TRBJ2-1, the full variable domain is EPEVTQTPSHQVTQMGQEVILRCVPISNHLYFYWYRQILGQKVEFLVSFYNNEISEKSEIFDDQFSVERPDGSNFTLKIRSTKLEDSAMYFCARTGTGVYNEQFFGPGTRLTVL.

The V gene is TRBV4-3, the J gene TRBJ1-4; 7 nucleotides agree with TRBD1. Germline V gene lookup returns CDR1 LGHNA and CDR2 YSLEER. The CDR3 spans 15 residues. Losses at the gene ends were 4 bases for V and 4 bases for J; bases not matched to a gene: 6. The DNA for the CDR3 is TGCGCCAGCAGCCTCGACAGGGCCTATAATGAAAAACTGTTTTTT. This encodes CASSLDRAYNEKLFF.

The V call is TRBV29-1, the J call TRBJ2-7; D tentatively reads TRBD1 or TRBD2 (5 bases each). CDR1 and CDR2 (germline): SQVTM, ANQGSEA. The CDR3 consists of 12 residues. V lost 3 bases and J lost 2, with 8 bases in between. The CDR3 DNA reads as TGCAGCGTTGAGCAGGGAGCCTACGAGCAGTACTTC. Protein product: CSVEQGAYEQYF.

The rearrangement uses TRBV5-1 and TRBJ1-4, with D possibly being TRBD1 (6 bases). The CDR3 extends over 18 amino acids. CDR1 is SGHRS and CDR2 is YFSETQ in the germline V gene. Trimming took 4 bases from V and 8 from J, leaving 27 bases between them. The CDR3 coding sequence is TGCGCCAGCAGCATCCCCCGGGACACCAAAACGGGGAGGGAAAAACTGTTTTTT. It codes for CASSIPRDTKTGREKLFF.

The chain combines TRBV5-1 with TRBJ1-1; D unclear. Between the trimmed V and J ends, which lost 4 bases and 1 base, there was a span of 17 bases. Germline V lookup: CDR1 SGHRS, CDR2 YFSETQ. The CDR3 is made up of 16 amino acids. The CDR3 here is CASSHRVNRGNTEAFF. CDR3 bases: TGCGCCAGCAGCCACAGAGTAAACAGAGGGAACACTGAAGCTTTCTTT.

This clonotype has at least ten counts. This chain joins TRBV12-3 or TRBV12-4 and TRBJ2-3; D ambiguous. CDR3 length: 14 amino acids. The V and J ends lost 4 bases and 2 bases respectively, with 10 bases between them. The CDR3 DNA is TGTGCCAGCAGTTCGCTAGAGGCCACAGATACGCAGTATTTT. Protein product: CASSSLEATDTQYF.

V usage is TRBV5-1 and J usage is TRBJ2-3, with D maybe TRBD2 (6 bases). Germline V gene lookup returns CDR1 SGHRS and CDR2 YFSETQ. The V end was cut by 3 bases, the J end by 0 bases, with 14 bases between. This CDR3 is 16 amino acids long. Written as DNA, the CDR3 is TGCGCCAGCAGCTGGCGAGGAGGGGATAGCACAGATACGCAGTATTTT. It codes for CASSWRGGDSTDTQYF.

J is TRBJ2-7 and V is TRBV19, with 9 bases fitting TRBD2. From germline, CDR1 is LNHDA and CDR2 SQIVND (reference sequence). The CDR3 runs to 13 residues. V trimming: 3 bases; J trimming: 3 bases; junction bases outside the gene matches: 0. The CDR3 DNA sequence: TGTGCCAGTAGTATGCGGGGGGGCTACGAGCAGTACTTC. As protein: CASSMRGGYEQYF.

This clonotype was counted between two and nine times. The chain joins TRBV4-2 to TRBJ2-7; D is unclear. V lost 0 bases and J lost 4, with 10 bases in between. Germline V lookup: CDR1 LGHNA, CDR2 YNFKEQ. This CDR3 contains 14 residues. The CDR3 DNA sequence: TGTGCCAGCAGCCAAGAGTTCGTGGGATACGAGCAGTACGTC. This sequence encodes CASSQEFVGYEQYV.

This clonotype has a handful of counts. This chain connects TRBV18 to TRBJ1-1; D call uncertain. Looked up from germline, CDR1 is KGHSH and CDR2 is LQKENI. The CDR3 is 14 amino acids. V was trimmed by 2 bases and J by 0 bases, leaving 7 bases between them. CDR3 in amino acids: CASSPASVNTEAFF. The CDR3 DNA reads TGTGCCAGCTCACCAGCATCGGTGAACACTGAAGCTTTCTTT.

This clonotype was detected many times. The rearrangement joins TRBV5-1 to TRBJ2-2; a possible D gene is TRBD2 (5 bases). V lost 5 bases and J 5 bases, leaving 16 bases between the germline ends. The length of the CDR3 is 15 residues. From germline, CDR1 is SGHRS and CDR2 YFSETQ. CDR3 coding DNA: TGCGCCAGCAGTCCGGATTTCTCGGGGACCGGGGAGCTGTTTTTT. Its translation is CASSPDFSGTGELFF. Variable domain in full (rest from reference TRBV5-1 and TRBJ2-2): KAGVTQTPRYLIKTRGQQVTLSCSPISGHRSVSWYQQTPGQGLQFLFEYFSETQRNKGNFPGRFSGRQFSNSRSEMNVSTLELGDSALYLCASSPDFSGTGELFFGEGSRLTVL.

The chain combines TRBV6-5 with TRBJ2-3, with 8 nucleotides matching TRBD1. The CDR3 contains 14 residues. Trimming at V came to 8 bases and at J to 2 bases, leaving 6 bases not matched to a gene. Germline-derived CDR1 and CDR2 are MNHEY and SVGAGI. The CDR3 nucleotides are TGTGCCAGCCAACAGGGGGGATACACAGATACGCAGTATTTT. Translation: CASQQGGYTDTQYF.

This clonotype has a handful of counts. The chain is built from TRBV15 and TRBJ1-3; D gene unclear. With 3 bases removed from V and 0 bases from J, the gap between germline ends came to 9 bases. The CDR3 consists of 15 residues. CDR1 LNHNV and CDR2 YYDKDF come from the germline V gene (reference sequence). The CDR3 coding sequence is TGTGCCACCAGCAGGGACGAAGCCTCTGGAAACACCATATATTTT. Translation: CATSRDEASGNTIYF.